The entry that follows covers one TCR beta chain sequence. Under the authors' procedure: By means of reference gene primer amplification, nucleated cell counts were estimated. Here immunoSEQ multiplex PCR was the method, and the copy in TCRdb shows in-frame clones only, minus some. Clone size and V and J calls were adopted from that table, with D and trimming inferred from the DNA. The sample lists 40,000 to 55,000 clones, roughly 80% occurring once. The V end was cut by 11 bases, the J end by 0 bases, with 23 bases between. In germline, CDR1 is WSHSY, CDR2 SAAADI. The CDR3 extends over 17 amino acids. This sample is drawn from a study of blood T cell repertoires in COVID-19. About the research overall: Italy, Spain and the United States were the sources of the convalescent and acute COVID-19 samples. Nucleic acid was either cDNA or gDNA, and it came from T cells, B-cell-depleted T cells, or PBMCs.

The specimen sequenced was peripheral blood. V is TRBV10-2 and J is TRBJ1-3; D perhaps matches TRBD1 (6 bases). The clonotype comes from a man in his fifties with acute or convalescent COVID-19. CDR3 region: CAAMPRAGANSGNTIYF. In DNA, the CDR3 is TGCGCCGCCATGCCTAGGGCAGGGGCCAACTCTGGAAACACCATATATTTT.